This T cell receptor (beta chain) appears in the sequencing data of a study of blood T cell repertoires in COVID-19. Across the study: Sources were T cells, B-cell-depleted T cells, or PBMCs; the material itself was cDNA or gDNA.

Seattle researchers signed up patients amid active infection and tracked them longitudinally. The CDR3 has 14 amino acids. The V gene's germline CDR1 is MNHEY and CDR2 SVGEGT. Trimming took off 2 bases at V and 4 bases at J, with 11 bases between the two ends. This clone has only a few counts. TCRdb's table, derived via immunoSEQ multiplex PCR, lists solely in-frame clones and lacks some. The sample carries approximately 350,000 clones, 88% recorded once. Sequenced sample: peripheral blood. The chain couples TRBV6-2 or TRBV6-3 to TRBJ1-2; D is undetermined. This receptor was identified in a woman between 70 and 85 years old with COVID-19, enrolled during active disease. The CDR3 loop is CASSYNEGSYGYTF. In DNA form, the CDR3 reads TGTGCCAGCAGTTACAATGAGGGTTCCTATGGCTACACCTTC.